The 29 T cell receptor beta chains below were found in one sample sequenced in a study of technical replicates of blood from a few donors. Here immunoSEQ multiplex PCR was the method, and the copy in TCRdb shows in-frame clones only, minus some. This table holds under 85,000 clones, approximately 94% found once. The sequenced material came from T cells isolated from PBMCs. These receptors came from a human donor in good health.

J is TRBJ2-3 and V is TRBV5-1; no reliable D call. Looked up from germline, CDR1 is SGHRS and CDR2 is YFSETQ. V dropped 1 base and J dropped 4 bases, with 10 bases sitting between them. This CDR3 is built from 14 residues. CDR3 residues: CASSLNRIPDTQYF. CDR3 nucleotide sequence: TGCGCCAGCAGCTTGAACAGAATTCCAGATACGCAGTATTTT.

V gene TRBV10-3 combines with J gene TRBJ2-7, with a possible D match to TRBD2 (6 bases). Between the trimmed V and J ends, which lost 7 bases and 0 bases, there was a span of 10 bases. The CDR3 is made up of 13 amino acids. Per the germline V gene, CDR1 is ENHRY and CDR2 is SYGVKD. CDR3 nucleotides: TGTGCCATCAAGGCGGGGAGCTCCTACGAGCAGTACTTC. Protein product: CAIKAGSSYEQYF.

This chain joins TRBV6-6 and TRBJ1-3; TRBD1 aligns across 10 bases. The CDR3 totals 15 residues. Germline V gives CDR1 MNHNY, CDR2 SVGAGI (reference sequence). V gave up 4 bases and J gave up 2 bases; unmatched junction bases: 2. DNA for the CDR3: TGTGCCAGCAGTTTGGACAGGGGGGCTGGAAACACCATATATTTT. It is translated as CASSLDRGAGNTIYF.

The chain has TRBV28 and TRBJ1-5; TRBD1 might be the D (6 bases). This CDR3 has 14 amino acids. Germline-derived CDR1 and CDR2 are MDHEN and SYDVKM. Trimming cost V 6 bases and J 6 bases, with 15 bases left between them. The DNA of the CDR3 is TGTGCCAGCAGCCGGTACAGGGCCCCTCAGCCCCAGCATTTT. Its protein product is CASSRYRAPQPQHF.

The chain combines TRBV9 with TRBJ2-1, with 10 bases aligning to TRBD2. The trim removed 3 bases at V and 5 bases at J, leaving 5 bases unmatched. Germline CDR1 is SGDLS and CDR2 is YYNGEE. There are 15 residues in the CDR3. The CDR3 loop is CASSARTSGNNEQFF. The DNA of the CDR3 is TGTGCCAGCAGCGCCCGGACTAGCGGAAACAATGAGCAGTTCTTC.

The rearrangement uses TRBV28 and TRBJ2-1; the match to TRBD1 covers 8 bases. With 3 bases clipped from V and 6 bases from J, the junction kept 7 bases outside the gene matches. Germline assignment: CDR1 MDHEN and CDR2 SYDVKM. The CDR3 runs 15 residues. As DNA, the CDR3 is TGTGCCAGCAGTTTCGCGTCAGGGGGCCTCAATGAGCAGTTCTTC. This encodes CASSFASGGLNEQFF.

The V gene is TRBV27, the J gene TRBJ2-7, with D possibly TRBD1 on 5 matching bases. This CDR3 has 14 amino acids. Per the germline V gene, CDR1 is MNHEY and CDR2 is SMNVEV (reference sequence). Trimming took off 0 bases at V and 5 bases at J, with 11 bases between the two ends. DNA of the CDR3: TGTGCCAGCAGTTTATCACAGGTTCCCAACGAGCAGTACTTC. This translates into CASSLSQVPNEQYF.

The chain has TRBV6-5 and TRBJ2-1; 7 nucleotides match TRBD2. In germline, CDR1 is MNHEY, CDR2 SVGAGI. The CDR3 loop spans 16 amino acids. J was trimmed by 3 bases and V by 4 bases; bases with no gene match: 9. CDR3 coding DNA: TGTGCCAGCAGTTCCGTCACCAGGACTAGCTACAATGAGCAGTTCTTC. As protein: CASSSVTRTSYNEQFF.

The CDR3 is CASSVRAGELFF. The CDR3 region has the DNA TGTGCCAGCAGCGTGAGGGCCGGGGAGCTGTTTTTT. This sequence joins TRBV9 and TRBJ2-2, with D tentatively TRBD2 (5 bases). V lost 2 bases and J lost 6, with 5 bases in between. Germline V CDR1 and CDR2: SGDLS, YYNGEE. The CDR3 is 12 amino acids.

The chain uses TRBV7-3 and TRBJ2-3; the D is unclear. The CDR3 is 13 residues long. V shed 4 bases and J shed 0 bases, with 5 bases lying between them. Germline-derived CDR1 and CDR2 are SGHTA and FQGTGA. The CDR3: CASSSSSTDTQYF. The CDR3 nucleotides are TGTGCCAGCAGCTCCTCTAGCACAGATACGCAGTATTTT.

The chain has TRBV6-1 and TRBJ1-5; tentatively, D is TRBD1 (5 bases). The germline CDR1 and CDR2 sequences are MNHNS and SASEGT. This CDR3 has 14 amino acids. Trimming took off 5 bases at V and 11 bases at J, with 19 bases between the two ends. CDR3 protein: CASSPQDTGGAQHF. In DNA form, the CDR3 reads TGTGCCAGCAGTCCCCAGGACACCGGAGGGGCCCAGCATTTT.

The chain employs TRBV4-2 and TRBJ2-2, with 7 bases matching TRBD1. The CDR3 has 20 amino acids. Per germline, CDR1 LGHNA and CDR2 YNFKEQ. Trimming removed 3 bases from V and 0 bases from J; junction bases left unmatched: 16. The CDR3 DNA is TGTGCCAGCAGCCACCCGACAGGGACCACCTTGAATCCGAACACCGGGGAGCTGTTTTTT. This codes for CASSHPTGTTLNPNTGELFF.

This chain connects TRBV5-1 to TRBJ2-1, with 7 bases fitting TRBD2. The CDR3 contains 17 residues. CDR1 is SGHRS, CDR2 YFSETQ, per germline. J lost 4 bases, V lost 3 bases, and 13 bases had no gene match. The CDR3 loop reads CASSSSNLAAVYNEQFF. CDR3 DNA sequence: TGCGCCAGCAGCTCTTCCAACCTAGCGGCTGTTTACAATGAGCAGTTCTTC.

The chain combines TRBV5-6 with TRBJ1-1; D not resolved. Germline values: CDR1 SGHDT, CDR2 YYEEEE. The CDR3 contains 14 residues. Trimming took off 1 base at V and 1 base at J, with 8 bases between the two ends. The CDR3 reads CASSLSAGNTEAFF. The CDR3 nucleotides are TGTGCCAGCAGCTTGTCGGCAGGGAACACTGAAGCTTTCTTT.

V gene TRBV9 combines with J gene TRBJ1-2, with a possible D match to TRBD1 (6 bases). From germline, CDR1 is SGDLS and CDR2 YYNGEE. CDR3 length: 14 residues. V was cut by 3 bases and J by 7 bases, with 16 bases left in between. CDR3 DNA sequence: TGTGCCAGCAGCGCCCAGACAGGACTGGCTGGCTACACCTTC. Translated: CASSAQTGLAGYTF.

This rearrangement joins TRBV29-1 to TRBJ1-1; D might be TRBD1 (6 bases). The CDR3 loop spans 16 amino acids. Looked up from germline, CDR1 is SQVTM and CDR2 is ANQGSEA. Trimming stripped 7 bases from V and 0 bases from J, with 21 bases between. DNA of the CDR3: TGCAGCGGGCGGCCGGACAGATCTTTCATGAACACTGAAGCTTTCTTT. It specifies CSGRPDRSFMNTEAFF.

The V call is TRBV11-3, the J call TRBJ1-6; D might be TRBD1 (6 bases). The V gene's germline CDR1 is SGHNT and CDR2 YENEEA. Trimming cost V 1 base and J 7 bases, with 11 bases left between them. The CDR3 is made up of 15 amino acids. The CDR3 bases are TGTGCCAGCAGCTTAGGCCGGGACACCAATTCACCCCTCCACTTT. Encoded protein: CASSLGRDTNSPLHF.

The chain carries TRBV10-3 and TRBJ1-5; 9 nucleotides align to TRBD1. The CDR3 runs to 18 residues. V shed 1 base, J shed 0 bases, and the junction held 7 bases outside the gene matches. Germline values: CDR1 ENHRY, CDR2 SYGVKD. The CDR3 spells CAISEWDREVYSNQPQHF. CDR3 coding DNA: TGTGCCATCAGTGAGTGGGACAGGGAGGTATATAGCAATCAGCCCCAGCATTTT.

The rearrangement joins TRBV5-1 to TRBJ2-2, with 9 positions matching TRBD2. The V gene end was trimmed by 3 bases and the J gene end by 3 bases; junction bases not matched to a gene: 9. CDR1 and CDR2 from the germline V gene are SGHRS and YFSETQ. The CDR3 covers 17 residues. The CDR3 coding sequence is TGCGCCAGCAGCTCCGCTGGACTAGCGATTCACACCGGGGAGCTGTTTTTT. Its translation is CASSSAGLAIHTGELFF.

This chain connects TRBV4-1 to TRBJ1-1, with D unresolved. This CDR3 spans 16 amino acids. Trimming removed 6 bases at V and 5 bases at J, with 22 bases between. CDR1 and CDR2 from the germline V gene are MGHRA and YSYEKL. The CDR3 sequence is CASSPSILNRGTEAFF. DNA of the CDR3: TGCGCCAGCAGTCCCAGTATACTTAACCGGGGAACTGAAGCTTTCTTT.

The chain employs TRBV10-3 and TRBJ1-4; 7 bases are a match to TRBD1. Per the germline V gene, CDR1 is ENHRY and CDR2 is SYGVKD. Trimming removed 4 bases from V and 8 bases from J; junction bases left unmatched: 7. The CDR3 is 14 amino acids. CDR3 protein: CAISAAGGFEKLFF. The CDR3 bases are TGTGCCATCAGTGCGGCAGGGGGTTTCGAAAAACTGTTTTTT.

In this sample, this clone turned up once. The chain uses TRBV5-1 and TRBJ1-2; the D gene is possibly TRBD1 (5 bases). V lost 4 bases to trimming and J lost 3 bases, with 13 bases between them. The CDR3 covers 14 residues. Germline CDR1 and CDR2: SGHRS and YFSETQ. Here the CDR3 reads CASSPNWGDYGYTF. Written as DNA, the CDR3 is TGCGCCAGCAGCCCCAATTGGGGCGACTATGGCTACACCTTC.

This clone was detected a few times. This rearrangement joins TRBV9 to TRBJ2-1, with 7 bases aligning to TRBD1. The CDR3 extends over 14 amino acids. Trimming at V came to 5 bases and at J to 8 bases, leaving 10 bases not matched to a gene. From germline, CDR1 is SGDLS and CDR2 YYNGEE. The CDR3 nucleotides read TGTGCCAGCAGGGGAAGCGACAGGGTTGATGAGCAGTTCTTC. Translated, it gives CASRGSDRVDEQFF.

The genes are TRBV4-1 and TRBJ2-1, with TRBD1 matching over 8 bases. Trimming took 4 bases from V and 0 from J; bases not matched to a gene: 5. The CDR3 is made up of 16 amino acids. Germline V gives CDR1 MGHRA, CDR2 YSYEKL. CDR3 loop: CASSPWTGPSYNEQFF. CDR3 DNA: TGCGCCAGCAGCCCCTGGACAGGGCCCTCCTACAATGAGCAGTTCTTC.

The V call is TRBV7-8, the J call TRBJ2-5; no firm D call. The CDR3 consists of 12 residues. V lost 3 bases to trimming and J lost 3 bases, with 5 bases between them. In germline, CDR1 is SGHVS, CDR2 FQNEAQ. DNA of the CDR3: TGTGCCAGCAGCTTTATAGAAGAGACCCAGTACTTC. It translates to CASSFIEETQYF.

V is TRBV2 and J is TRBJ2-7; 10 positions agree with TRBD2. V lost 5 bases and J lost 7; bases outside the gene matches: 8. This CDR3 region has 14 residues. Germline assignment: CDR1 SNHLY and CDR2 FYNNEI. The CDR3 loop reads CASSPGLASREQYF. CDR3 coding DNA: TGTGCCAGCAGTCCGGGACTAGCGTCCCGGGAGCAGTACTTC.

The V gene is TRBV7-9, the J gene TRBJ1-3; 8 bases line up with TRBD1. CDR1 and CDR2 from the germline V gene are SEHNR and FQNEAQ (reference sequence). The CDR3 consists of 19 residues. Trimming removed 0 bases from V and 2 bases from J; junction bases left unmatched: 12. CDR3 region: CASSLALDSTGGPGNTIYF. CDR3 bases: TGTGCCAGCAGCTTAGCGCTGGACTCAACAGGGGGTCCTGGAAACACCATATATTTT.

V and J are TRBV5-1 and TRBJ2-5, with D hard to call. Germline assignment: CDR1 SGHRS and CDR2 YFSETQ. Between the trimmed V and J ends, which lost 2 bases and 4 bases, there was a span of 18 bases. The CDR3 runs to 16 residues. CDR3 nucleotide sequence: TGCGCCAGCAGCTTCAGCTTGGATGCGGTCCGAGAGACCCAGTACTTC. Its protein is CASSFSLDAVRETQYF.

This chain links TRBV7-2 with TRBJ2-7; 7 nucleotides line up with TRBD1. The junction had 7 bases not matched to a gene; V was cut back by 5 bases and J by 3 bases. Germline CDR1 reads SGHTA; CDR2 reads FQGNSA. CDR3 length equals 14 residues. CDR3 sequence (DNA): TGTGCCAGCAGCGTTTTAACAGGGGACTACGAGCAGTACTTC. Translating gives CASSVLTGDYEQYF. The entire variable domain, with the rest obtained from reference TRBV7-2 and TRBJ2-7, is as follows: GAGVSQSPSNKVTEKGKDVELRCDPISGHTALYWYRQSLGQGLEFLIYFQGNSAPDKSGLPSDRFSAERTGGSVSTLTIQRTQQEDSAVYLCASSVLTGDYEQYFGPGTRLTVT.